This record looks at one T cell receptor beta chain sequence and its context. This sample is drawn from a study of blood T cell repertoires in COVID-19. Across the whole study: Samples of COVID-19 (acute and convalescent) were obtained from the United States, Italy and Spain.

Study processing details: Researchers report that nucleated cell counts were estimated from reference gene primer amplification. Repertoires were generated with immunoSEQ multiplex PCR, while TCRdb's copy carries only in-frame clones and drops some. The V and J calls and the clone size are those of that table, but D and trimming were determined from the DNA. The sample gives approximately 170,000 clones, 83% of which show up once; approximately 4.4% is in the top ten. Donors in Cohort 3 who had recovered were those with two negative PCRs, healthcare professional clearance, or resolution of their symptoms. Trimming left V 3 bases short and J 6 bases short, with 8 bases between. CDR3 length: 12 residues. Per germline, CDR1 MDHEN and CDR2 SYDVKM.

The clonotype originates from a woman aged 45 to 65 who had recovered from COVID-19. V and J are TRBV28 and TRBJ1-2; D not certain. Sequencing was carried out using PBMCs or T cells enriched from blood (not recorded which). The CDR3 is CASSFRGDGYTF. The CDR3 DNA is TGTGCCAGCAGTTTTCGCGGGGATGGCTACACCTTC.